A selection of T cell receptor beta chains follows, all from one sample in a study of cytomegalovirus exposure and HLA in healthy donors. Using immunoSEQ multiplex PCR, the repertoire was profiled, and TCRdb retains in-frame clones only, with some absent. This table holds about 120,000 clones, 63% found once. Sequenced input: PBMCs. These receptors were taken from a middle-aged man in good health and CMV-seropositive. Both conserved end residues are part of each CDR3. The D gene is left open where the match is weak. Not every row has a clone size; where given, it reads once, few, many or a size class.

v_call,clone_size,j_call,d_call,cdr3_aa,cdr3_nt
TRBV2,-,TRBJ2-3,TRBD2,CASTRLAGADTQYF,TGTGCCAGCACGCGGCTAGCGGGAGCAGATACGCAGTATTTT
TRBV7-6,few,TRBJ2-7,TRBD1,CASSSEIGQGYEQYF,TGTGCCAGCAGCTCGGAAATAGGACAGGGCTACGAGCAGTACTTC
TRBV15,once,TRBJ1-3,-,CATSNKAGSGNTIYF,TGTGCCACCAGCAACAAAGCAGGATCTGGAAACACCATATATTTT
TRBV29-1,-,TRBJ2-7,TRBD2,CSAGPGNGRDVYEQYF,TGCAGCGCCGGGCCCGGGAACGGGAGGGATGTCTACGAGCAGTACTTC
TRBV28,once,TRBJ2-1,TRBD2,CASSIIAGPYNEQFF,TGTGCCAGCAGCATTATAGCGGGGCCTTACAATGAGCAGTTCTTC
TRBV10-3,-,TRBJ2-7,-,CAITRDLSYEQYF,TGTGCCATCACACGGGATCTCTCCTACGAGCAGTACTTC
TRBV27,-,TRBJ2-7,-,CASSLSPGYYEQYF,TGTGCCAGCAGTTTATCGCCAGGGTACTACGAGCAGTACTTC
TRBV19,-,TRBJ2-7,-,CASTQGWGEQYF,TGTGCCAGTACCCAGGGCTGGGGCGAGCAGTACTTC
TRBV6-5,-,TRBJ2-7,TRBD1,CASSTGTGGHEQYF,TGTGCCAGCTCCACCGGGACAGGGGGCCACGAGCAGTACTTC
TRBV7-9,-,TRBJ2-3,-,CASSPGSTDTQYF,TGTGCCAGCAGCCCAGGGAGCACAGATACGCAGTATTTT
TRBV19,-,TRBJ1-2,TRBD1,CASSYGTGNGYTF,TGTGCCAGTAGTTACGGGACAGGGAACGGCTACACCTTC
TRBV28,-,TRBJ2-7,-,CASSESGQLSYEQYF,TGTGCCAGCAGTGAGAGTGGACAGCTCTCCTACGAGCAGTACTTC
TRBV7-3,-,TRBJ1-1,-,CASSPGGGTEAFF,TGTGCCAGCAGCCCCGGGGGGGGCACTGAAGCTTTCTTT
TRBV5-4,-,TRBJ2-3,-,CASSLVTGKDTQYF,TGTGCCAGCAGCTTGGTAACAGGGAAAGATACGCAGTATTTT